This is a list of T cell receptor beta chains from one sample in a study of T-cell reconstitution after alpha-beta-depleted transplantation in children. MiXCR, applied by TCRdb to the PCR reads, yields one record per CDR3 protein. The data show about 980,000 distinct CDR3 sequences, roughly 29% seen once. The sequencing used PBMCs, mostly from graft donor cells, collected 360 days after TCRalphabeta/CD19-depleted stem cell transplant. The source of these receptors is a boy in the first two years of life who had a stem cell transplant for SCID, so the T cells may come from the graft donor. The CDR3 runs from the conserved cysteine through the conserved F or W. A D gene is named only where the DNA matches it firmly. Size is stated for part of the rows, as once, few or many counts, or as a class when the clone is expanded.

>TRBJ2-7|16|NA|TRBD2|TRBV3-1
TGTGCCAGCAGCCAACCGAGGACTAGCGGGGACTACGAGCAGTACTTC
CASSQPRTSGDYEQYF
>TRBJ2-1|15|NA|NA|TRBV5-1
TGCGCCAGCAGCCCGGATCCAATGACCCTAGATGAGCAGTTCTTC
CASSPDPMTLDEQFF
>TRBJ2-1|16|few|TRBD2|TRBV5-1
TGCGCCAGCAGCCCTACACTGAGCGGGGGGGTAAATGAGCAGTTCTTC
CASSPTLSGGVNEQFF
>TRBJ2-3|15|NA|NA|TRBV28
TGTGCCAGCAGTTTATGGGGCAGGGGCGCAGATACGCAGTATTTT
CASSLWGRGADTQYF
>TRBJ2-3|15|NA|NA|TRBV12-3/TRBV12-4
TGTGCCAGCACAAAAAGACAGAACCCCACAGATACGCAGTATTTT
CASTKRQNPTDTQYF
>TRBJ2-7|13|NA|NA|TRBV27
TGTGCCAGCAGCTTACAGTACCTAGGCGAGCAGTACTTC
CASSLQYLGEQYF
>TRBJ2-7|15|few|TRBD2|TRBV7-3
TGTGCCAGCAGCATTTTAGCGGGGGGGGCCTACGAGCAGTACTTC
CASSILAGGAYEQYF
>TRBJ2-2|13|few|TRBD2|TRBV28
TGTGCCAGCGTTGGCGGGGGGGCCGGGGAGCTGTTTTTT
CASVGGGAGELFF
>TRBJ2-5|14|NA|NA|TRBV6-5
TGTGCCAGCAGTTACCTCGGCCAGGGGGGGACCCAGTACTTC
CASSYLGQGGTQYF
>TRBJ2-5|15|NA|NA|TRBV5-1
TGCGCCAGCAGCTTGGCCCGGGACTTCCCCTCCACCCAGTACTTC
CASSLARDFPSTQYF
>TRBJ2-1|16|NA|TRBD2|TRBV15
TGTGCCACCAGCAGGGAAGCGGGGGGGACATGGAATGAGCAGTTCTTC
CATSREAGGTWNEQFF
>TRBJ2-1|15|few|TRBD1|TRBV7-9
TGTGCCAGCAGCTCCCTCCGGGACAGAGACAATGAGCAGTTCTTC
CASSSLRDRDNEQFF
>TRBJ1-1|16|NA|NA|TRBV7-6
TGTGCCAGCAGCTTAGCGAGGGACCGCAGGAACACTGAAGCTTTCTTT
CASSLARDRRNTEAFF
>TRBJ2-1|17|NA|TRBD2|TRBV5-1
TGCGCCAGCAGCCCGCTCGAGCTAGCGGGGGGCCCAGATGAGCAGTTCTTC
CASSPLELAGGPDEQFF
>TRBJ2-3|15|NA|TRBD2|TRBV20-1
TGCAGTGCCAGCCGGGGGGGGGCTAGAGGAGATACGCAGTATTTT
CSASRGGARGDTQYF
>TRBJ2-1|14|NA|TRBD2|TRBV4-2
TGTGCCAGCAGCCACGGGGACTACCCAGGGGAGCAGTTCTTC
CASSHGDYPGEQFF
>TRBJ1-5|16|NA|NA|TRBV18
TGTGCCAGCTCACCACTTGACAGTCGTGGCAATCAGCCCCAGCATTTT
CASSPLDSRGNQPQHF
>TRBJ2-1|14|NA|TRBD1|TRBV20-1
TGCAGTGCCTCGACAGGGGAAACCTACAATGAGCAGTTCTTC
CSASTGETYNEQFF
>TRBJ2-1|14|few|NA|TRBV10-3
TGTGCCATCAGTGGGATGGGACCTTCCAATGAGCAGTTCTTC
CAISGMGPSNEQFF
>TRBJ1-1|15|NA|NA|TRBV12-5
TGTGCTAGTGGTTTCGAGATGGGCCCCCACACTGAAGCTTTCTTT
CASGFEMGPHTEAFF
>TRBJ2-1|11|few|NA|TRBV6-5
TGTGCCAGCAGTCCAGGGGCGGGAACCTTCTTC
CASSPGAGTFF
>TRBJ2-3|17|NA|TRBD1|TRBV5-1
TGCGCCAGCAGCTTGGGACCTCGGACAGGGGGCGAAGATACGCAGTATTTT
CASSLGPRTGGEDTQYF